This TCR beta chain derives from a study of identical twins. Study-wide results and caveats: Part of the zero-insertion signal could reflect confounding by invariant MAIT and iNKT cells. Out-of-frame beta chain sequences displayed weaker excess sharing between twins.

About this clonotype: Its antigen is not identified.

Through template switching, a universal primer site was introduced, and the cDNA contained unique molecular identifiers. Each CDR3 protein is one row after TCRdb ran MiXCR on the 5' RACE reads. The repertoire holds 1.5 million to 2 million distinct CDR3 sequences, with about 32% as singletons. Input material: cord blood. The TCR originated in a newborn girl in good health.

The CDR3 protein is CASSLVQGRTEAFF. The CDR3 DNA is TGTGCCAGCAGCTTAGTGCAGGGGAGGACTGAAGCTTTCTTT. The J gene is TRBJ1-1, the V gene TRBV7-9; possibly TRBD1 for D (6 bases). This CDR3 spans 14 amino acids. Germline lookup yields CDR1 SEHNR and CDR2 FQNEAQ (reference sequence). V was clipped by 1 base and J by 5 bases, with 11 bases between them. Combining the CDR3 with reference TRBV7-9 and TRBJ1-1 gives the whole variable domain DTGVSQNPRHKITKRGQNVTFRCDPISEHNRLYWYRQTLGQGPEFLTYFQNEAQLEKSRLLSDRFSAERPKGSFSTLEIQRTEQGDSAMYLCASSLVQGRTEAFFGQGTRLTVV.